The clone carrying this TCR beta chain appeared a single time. Sequence at one end of the junction differs from germline and may be a read error. At the DNA level, this CDR3 is encoded by other sequences in the same sample as well. Germline V lookup: CDR1 SSHAT, CDR2 FNYEAQ (reference sequence). The CDR3 has 15 residues. This record belongs to a study of cytomegalovirus exposure and HLA in healthy donors. Study at large: The early release's HLA-typed donors yielded approximately 81 million unique TCRs.

PCR amplification relied on 60 Vbeta primers (plus 13 Jbeta primers). The data were produced by immunoSEQ multiplex PCR, yet TCRdb's version contains in-frame clones alone and is incomplete. The table has some 180,000 clones, 80% to 85% seen once. This chain connects TRBV7-7 to TRBJ2-5, with TRBD2 identical over 13 bases. The specimen sequenced was PBMCs. The clonotype originates from a male donor in good health and CMV-seronegative. CDR3 DNA: TGTGCTAGCAGCCGGACTAGCGGGGGTCAAGAGACCCAGTACTTC. It specifies CASSRTSGGQETQYF.